This T cell receptor (beta chain) was identified during a study of cytomegalovirus exposure and HLA in healthy donors. Study as a whole: In an earlier analysis, 90 million to 120 million unique TCR beta sequences were found from some 180 million T cells. Broader study findings: An assumption of roughly uniform sequencing depth across donors underlay the presence/absence analyses. A later analysis reported that several of the most significant clusters appeared to be linked to common viral pathogens, among them Epstein-Barr virus. Immune exposure information available was restricted to CMV serostatus.

PCR involved 60 Vbeta and 13 Jbeta primers. The data were produced by immunoSEQ multiplex PCR, yet TCRdb's version contains in-frame clones alone and is incomplete. The table lists about 98,000 clones, roughly 77% of them singletons, with approximately 1.4% in the top ten. To note about this clone: The antigen is undetermined.

The receptor comes from a man aged 40-49 years in good health and CMV-seronegative. What was sequenced was PBMCs.

CDR3 loop: CASSPRAGGLPEAFF. The CDR3 bases are TGTGCCAGCTCACCACGGGCAGGGGGCCTACCTGAAGCTTTCTTT. This rearrangement joins TRBV18 to TRBJ1-1; 8 positions agree with TRBD1. This CDR3 spans 15 amino acids. The V gene's germline CDR1 is KGHSH and CDR2 LQKENI. Losses at the gene ends were 1 base for V and 6 bases for J; bases not matched to a gene: 7.